Shown below are 6 T cell receptor beta chains from a single sample sequenced in a study of blood T cell repertoires in COVID-19. Data came from immunoSEQ multiplex PCR; TCRdb stores just in-frame clones and leaves some out. The sample has a few hundred thousand clones, roughly 87% seen once. What was sequenced was PBMCs or T cells enriched from blood (not recorded which). The receptors were gathered from a woman under 40 who had recovered from COVID-19.

The chain uses TRBV7-2 and TRBJ1-1; no definite D call. From germline, CDR1 is SGHTA and CDR2 FQGNSA. V was clipped by 5 bases and J by 0 bases, with 7 bases between them. The CDR3 contains 13 residues. The CDR3 nucleotides read TGTGCCAGCAGCCTCAGGATGAACACTGAAGCTTTCTTT. Its translation is CASSLRMNTEAFF.

The chain carries TRBV3-1 (or the pseudogene TRBV3-2) and TRBJ2-7; TRBD1 matches at 10 bases. The germline V gene encodes CDR1 LGHDT and CDR2 YNNKEL (reference sequence). The CDR3 is 15 residues long. The trim removed 6 bases at V and 7 bases at J, leaving 12 bases unmatched. CDR3 DNA sequence: TGTGCCAGCAGTTCCGGGACAGGGGCCTCTAGGGAGCAGTACTTC. Its protein is CASSSGTGASREQYF.

This chain joins TRBV7-2 and TRBJ1-2; TRBD1 matches at 7 bases. CDR1 is SGHTA, CDR2 FQGNSA, per germline. The V segment lost 4 bases and the J segment 0 bases; nucleotides outside the gene matches: 2. CDR3 length: 14 residues. The DNA for the CDR3 is TGTGCCAGCAGCTCGGGACAGACTAACTATGGCTACACCTTC. It specifies CASSSGQTNYGYTF.

CDR3 nucleotide sequence: TGTGCCAGCAGCTACCGACTAGCGGGGGGATATATACCTAACACCGGGGAGCTGTTTTTT. It codes for CASSYRLAGGYIPNTGELFF. The chain couples TRBV13 to TRBJ2-2; 13 bases agree with TRBD2. Per germline, CDR1 PRHDT and CDR2 FYEKMQ (reference sequence). Trimming at V came to 4 bases and at J to 2 bases, leaving 13 bases not matched to a gene. This CDR3 is built from 20 residues.

V usage is TRBV13 and J usage is TRBJ2-3; weak D call: TRBD2 (6 bases). Per the germline V gene, CDR1 is PRHDT and CDR2 is FYEKMQ (reference sequence). The CDR3 length is 15 residues. The V gene lost 4 bases and the J gene lost 1 base, with 12 bases spanning the gap. Written as DNA, the CDR3 is TGTGCCAGCAGCTCCCGACTAGTAGGCACAGATACGCAGTATTTT. Protein: CASSSRLVGTDTQYF.

The genes are TRBV9 and TRBJ2-2, with unresolved D. Germline V CDR1 and CDR2: SGDLS, YYNGEE. The ends were cut back, 0 bases at V and 2 bases at J, with 5 bases in the middle. The CDR3 is 14 amino acids. The CDR3 protein is CASSVAGNTGELFF. The DNA of the CDR3 is TGTGCCAGCAGCGTAGCCGGTAACACCGGGGAGCTGTTTTTT.